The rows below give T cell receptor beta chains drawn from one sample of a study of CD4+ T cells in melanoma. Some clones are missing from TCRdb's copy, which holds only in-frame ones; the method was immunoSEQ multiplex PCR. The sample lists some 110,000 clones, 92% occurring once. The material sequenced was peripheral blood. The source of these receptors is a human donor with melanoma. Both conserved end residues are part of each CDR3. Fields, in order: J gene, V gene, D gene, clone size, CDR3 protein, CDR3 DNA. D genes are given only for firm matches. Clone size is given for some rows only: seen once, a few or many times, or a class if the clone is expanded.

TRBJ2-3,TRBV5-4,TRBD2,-,CASSLRSALAATDTQYF,TGTGCCAGCAGCTTGAGGTCGGCGCTAGCGGCCACAGATACGCAGTATTTT
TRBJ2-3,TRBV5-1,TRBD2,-,CASNLGGTSTDTQYF,TGCGCCAGCAATTTGGGGGGGACTAGCACAGATACGCAGTATTTT
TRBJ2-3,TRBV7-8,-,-,CASSPGSITDTQYF,TGTGCCAGCAGCCCTGGATCGATCACAGATACGCAGTATTTT
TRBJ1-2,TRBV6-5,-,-,CASSYLLSQAYYGYTF,TGTGCCAGCAGTTACCTTTTGTCGCAGGCCTACTATGGCTACACCTTC
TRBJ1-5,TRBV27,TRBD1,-,CASRAGTGGLNQPQHF,TGTGCCAGCAGAGCCGGGACAGGGGGCTTAAATCAGCCCCAGCATTTT
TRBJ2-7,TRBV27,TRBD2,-,CASSLLAGGLYEQYF,TGTGCCAGCAGTTTACTAGCGGGAGGTCTATACGAGCAGTACTTC
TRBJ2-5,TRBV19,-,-,CASNSIGRQETQYF,TGTGCCAGTAACTCTATCGGGAGACAAGAGACCCAGTACTTC
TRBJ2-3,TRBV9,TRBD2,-,CASSVTQGGGLDTQYF,TGTGCCAGCAGCGTAACTCAGGGCGGGGGGCTCGATACGCAGTATTTT
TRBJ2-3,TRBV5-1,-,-,CASSLGRDSFTDTQYF,TGCGCCAGCAGCTTGGGGCGGGACTCTTTCACAGATACGCAGTATTTT
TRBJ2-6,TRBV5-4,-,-,CASSFFGANVLTF,TGTGCCAGCAGCTTTTTCGGGGCCAACGTCCTGACTTTC
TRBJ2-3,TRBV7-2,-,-,CASKWGTFTDTQYF,TGTGCCAGCAAATGGGGTACTTTCACAGATACGCAGTATTTT
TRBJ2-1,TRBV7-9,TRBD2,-,CASSGWTSGSDEQFF,TGTGCCAGCAGCGGATGGACTAGCGGGAGCGATGAGCAGTTCTTC
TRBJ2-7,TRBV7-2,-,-,CASSLASGQRSYEQYF,TGTGCCAGCAGCTTAGCTTCCGGGCAGAGGTCCTACGAGCAGTACTTC
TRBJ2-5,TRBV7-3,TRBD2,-,CASGRGGQETQYF,TGTGCCAGCGGACGGGGGGGGCAAGAGACCCAGTACTTC
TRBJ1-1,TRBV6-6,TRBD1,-,CASRPAGQGSTEAFF,TGTGCCAGCAGGCCCGCGGGACAGGGTTCCACTGAAGCTTTCTTT
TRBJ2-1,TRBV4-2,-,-,CASSPETGTNEQFF,TGTGCCAGCAGCCCCGAAACCGGGACCAATGAGCAGTTCTTC
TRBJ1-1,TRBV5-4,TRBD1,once,CASSLDRRNTEAFF,TGTGCCAGCAGCCTGGACAGGCGGAACACTGAAGCTTTCTTT
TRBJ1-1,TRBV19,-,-,CASLARQNTEAFF,TGTGCCAGTCTGGCCAGACAGAACACTGAAGCTTTCTTT
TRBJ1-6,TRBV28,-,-,CASSLLFATPNSPLHF,TGTGCCAGCAGTTTATTGTTTGCCACGCCAAATTCACCCCTCCACTTT
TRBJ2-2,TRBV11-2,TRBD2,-,CASSFSGSLTGELFF,TGTGCCAGCAGCTTTAGCGGGAGTTTGACCGGGGAGCTGTTTTTT
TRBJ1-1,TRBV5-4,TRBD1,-,CASSLAGTGNTEAFF,TGTGCCAGCAGCTTGGCCGGGACAGGAAACACTGAAGCTTTCTTT
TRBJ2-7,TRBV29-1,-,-,CSVGTGPSYEQYF,TGCAGCGTTGGCACCGGGCCGTCCTACGAGCAGTACTTC
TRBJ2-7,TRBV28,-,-,CASTPGPPPYEQYF,TGTGCCAGCACCCCGGGACCGCCCCCCTACGAGCAGTACTTC
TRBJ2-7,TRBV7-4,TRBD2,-,CASSPRDYCEQYF,TGTGCCAGCAGCCCTCGGGACTACTGCGAGCAGTACTTC
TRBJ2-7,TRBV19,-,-,CASSPIRTAYEQYF,TGTGCCAGTAGTCCCATACGGACAGCCTACGAGCAGTACTTC
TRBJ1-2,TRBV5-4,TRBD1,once,CASSLGNSGQGNGYTF,TGTGCCAGCAGCTTGGGGAACTCGGGACAGGGGAACGGCTACACCTTC
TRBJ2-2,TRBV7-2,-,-,CASSLGEGPWELFF,TGTGCCAGCAGCTTAGGAGAGGGGCCGTGGGAGCTGTTTTTT
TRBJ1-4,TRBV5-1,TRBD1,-,CASSLDRGDNEKLFF,TGCGCCAGCAGCTTGGACAGGGGAGATAATGAAAAACTGTTTTTT
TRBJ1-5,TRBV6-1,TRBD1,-,CASQTGGFEQPQHF,TGTGCCAGCCAGACAGGGGGCTTCGAGCAGCCCCAGCATTTT
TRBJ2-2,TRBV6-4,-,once,CATLRGATKEGELFF,TGTGCCACCCTTCGAGGGGCCACCAAGGAGGGGGAGCTGTTTTTT
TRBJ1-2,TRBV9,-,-,CASSVDSVANYGYTF,TGTGCCAGCAGCGTAGACAGCGTAGCTAACTATGGCTACACCTTC
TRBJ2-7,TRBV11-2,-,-,CASSPHYEQYF,TGTGCCAGCAGCCCACACTACGAGCAGTACTTC
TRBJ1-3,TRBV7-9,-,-,CASSPDTRGNTIYF,TGTGCCAGCAGCCCGGACACAAGAGGAAACACCATATATTTT
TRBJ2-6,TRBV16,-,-,CASSQSNSGANVLTF,TGTGCCAGCAGCCAATCAAACTCTGGGGCCAACGTCCTGACTTTC
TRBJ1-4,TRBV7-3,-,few,CASSLTPTQELFF,TGTGCCAGCAGCCTCACCCCGACCCAGGAACTGTTTTTT
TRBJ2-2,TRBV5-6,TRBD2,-,CASSIPSDSGAGELFF,TGTGCCAGCAGCATACCCTCCGATAGCGGGGCCGGGGAGCTGTTTTTT
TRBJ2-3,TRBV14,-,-,CASSQADTQYF,TGTGCCAGCAGCCAAGCCGATACGCAGTATTTT
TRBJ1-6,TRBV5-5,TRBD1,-,CASSFQGDSPLHF,TGTGCCAGCAGCTTTCAGGGGGATTCACCCCTCCACTTT
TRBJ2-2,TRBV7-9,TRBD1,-,CASSSPGTVKNTGELFF,TGTGCCAGCAGCTCCCCAGGGACAGTAAAGAACACCGGGGAGCTGTTTTTT
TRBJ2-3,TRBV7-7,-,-,CASSPGRDTDTQYF,TGTGCCAGCAGCCCGGGTCGGGACACAGATACGCAGTATTTT
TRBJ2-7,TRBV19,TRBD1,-,CASSARQGGLEQYF,TGTGCCAGTAGTGCCCGACAGGGGGGCCTCGAGCAGTACTTC
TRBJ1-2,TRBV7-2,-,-,CASTGTLANYGYTF,TGTGCCAGCACTGGGACTTTAGCTAACTATGGCTACACCTTC
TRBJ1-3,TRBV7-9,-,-,CASSRTVDGNTIYF,TGTGCCAGCAGCCGGACAGTTGATGGAAACACCATATATTTT
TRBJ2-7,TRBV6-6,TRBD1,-,CASSYSTQGVKKQYF,TGTGCCAGCAGTTACTCGACACAGGGGGTGAAGAAGCAGTACTTC
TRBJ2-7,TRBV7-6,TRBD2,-,CASSLGSGSRYEQYF,TGTGCCAGCAGCTTAGGTAGCGGGAGTCGCTACGAGCAGTACTTC
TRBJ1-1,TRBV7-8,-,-,CASTRAGPSNTEAFF,TGTGCCAGCACTAGGGCAGGGCCGTCTAACACTGAAGCTTTCTTT
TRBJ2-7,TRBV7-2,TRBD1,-,CASSSTGGTYEQYF,TGTGCCAGCAGCTCCACAGGGGGGACCTACGAGCAGTACTTC
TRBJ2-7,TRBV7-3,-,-,CASSLGPTSYEQYF,TGTGCCAGCAGCTTAGGTCCAACCTCCTACGAGCAGTACTTC
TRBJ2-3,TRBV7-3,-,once,CASSLGSPTDTQYF,TGTGCCAGCAGCTTGGGCTCCCCCACAGATACGCAGTATTTT
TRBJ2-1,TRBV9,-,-,CASSVGGHEQFF,TGTGCCAGCAGCGTAGGTGGCCATGAGCAGTTCTTC
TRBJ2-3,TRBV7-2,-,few,CASSLSDTQYF,TGTGCCAGCAGCTTATCAGATACGCAGTATTTT
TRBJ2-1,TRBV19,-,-,CASSVLYSDSSYNEQFF,TGTGCCAGTAGTGTCCTCTACTCGGACAGCTCCTACAATGAGCAGTTCTTC